This paragraph covers one T cell receptor beta chain sequence. The data were produced by immunoSEQ multiplex PCR, yet TCRdb's version contains in-frame clones alone and is incomplete. The data show around 380,000 clones, with about 88% seen just once and approximately 3.7% held by the top ten. Treatment reported: around 19 received Ad26.COV2.S at low or high dose, single or two shots; five or six received placebo; per-sample allocation not given. Collection of the samples took place on day 63 after the first injection of vaccine or placebo. Within Boston, the person who donated was an adult of 18-55 years. The vaccine delivered Wuhan-strain SARS-CoV-2 spike through an Ad26 vector. This entry comes from a study of Ad26.COV2.S vaccination and SARS-CoV-2 variants. At the level of the study: Donor participated within the Ad26.COV2.S arm of the COV1001 trial. By the intramuscular route, Ad26.COV2.S was given once, or twice 56 days apart.

CDR3 length: 13 amino acids. V was pared by 5 bases and J by 5 bases, with 13 bases between. CDR1 and CDR2 (germline): SGHNT, YENEEA. The chain joins TRBV11-3 to TRBJ2-7, with TRBD2 as a possible D gene (5 bases). The sample consisted of peripheral blood, taken in a trial of Ad26.COV2.S vaccine versus placebo. The clonotype originates from a person aged 18-60 years who received the Ad26.COV2.S COVID-19 vaccine or a placebo. The DNA of the CDR3 is TGTGCCAGCAGCATAAATCGGGGAGACGAGCAGTACTTC. The encoded protein is CASSINRGDEQYF.